This entry features one TCR beta chain sequence. The specificity of this receptor is unknown. No qualities accompany the bases; no much larger clone lies one base away. These data belong to a study of OX40 agonist ivuxolimab in advanced cancers. For context, the study as a whole: Ivuxolimab was a fully human IgG2 agonistic monoclonal antibody targeting the costimulatory receptor OX40 (CD134). Peripheral TCRbeta sequencing aimed to test whether ivuxolimab altered TCR sequence diversity and caused clonal T-cell expansion. The dose-escalation cohort was around 83% male with a mean age of about 65 years, ranging from about 20 to 85. The monotherapy dose-escalation portion (N ≈ 50 patients) of the phase I ivuxolimab trial is reported in the paper. Of the 50 to 55 dose-escalation patients, hepatocellular carcinoma was present in approximately 20, melanoma in roughly 15, renal cell carcinoma in 9 and head and neck cancer in 9. Three dose-escalation patients achieved partial responses, one with hepatocellular carcinoma and two with cutaneous melanoma. Prior anti-PD-1, anti-PD-L1 or anti-CTLA-4 therapy was permitted, and checkpoint inhibitors had been received by less than 45% of dose-escalation patients. Intravenous ivuxolimab was administered to patients every 2 weeks at six dose levels: 0.01, 0.1, 0.3, 1.5, 3 and 10 mg/kg.

Patients with autoimmune disease history or receiving systemic immunosuppression were excluded from the trial. In every dose cohort, peripheral blood was drawn for TCR sequencing at baseline, cycle 4 day 1, and cycle 7 day 1. Samples came from an open-label, multicenter, first-in-human phase I dose-escalation trial of ivuxolimab. Adults with locally advanced or metastatic melanoma, renal cell, hepatocellular, or head and neck squamous cell carcinoma were enrolled in the trial. Before TCR sequencing, CD4+ and CD8+ T cells were separately sorted from peripheral blood. Trimming removed 3 bases from V and 4 bases from J; the gene matches leave 6 bases unexplained. CDR1 and CDR2 were assigned from the germline V gene as MNHNS and SASEGT. CDR3 length: 14 amino acids, cysteine to phenylalanine. The only DNA kept is the CDR3, 42 bases in frame from the first base. Overall study results and their limits: Low levels of normalized T-cell clonal expansion were also seen in some patients who did not respond. In the 0.1-3.0 mg/kg groups, partial responders had among the lowest normalized peripheral clonal expansion, particularly in CD8+ T cells. The antigen specificity of the peripheral T cells that underwent clonal expansion was not determined. At doses from 0.1 to 3.0 mg/kg, clonal expansion was seen in both CD4+ and CD8+ blood T cells between baseline and week 6. After ivuxolimab, more expanded clones were found on average in CD8+ T cells than in CD4+ T cells.

Genomic DNA was extracted from sorted cells for sequencing of the TCRbeta CDR3 region. The immunoSEQ Assay was used for sequencing of TCRbeta CDR3 regions. TCRdb obtained this table from immuneACCESS and retained in-frame rearrangements with V and J assigned. These tables miss some clones; where compared with another copy, unresolved V genes account for less than half of the shortfall, and the remainder is unexplained. The sample table lists over 20,000 clones, 85% of them with a count of one. Clones ranked in the top ten supply 34% of the sample. This clonotype was obtained from an adult with an advanced solid tumor such as melanoma, head and neck, liver or kidney cancer. The chain uses TRBV6-1 and TRBJ2-7; 7 central nucleotides agree with TRBD2. Material: CD4+ or CD8+ T cells sorted from blood, obtained in a trial of the OX40 agonist ivuxolimab. In nucleotides, the sequence is TGTGCCAGCAGTGATCTAGCGGTAATTTACGAGCAGTACTTC. It translates as CASSDLAVIYEQYF.